This TCR beta chain stems from a study of blood T cell repertoires in COVID-19. A word on this clone: At the DNA level, this CDR3 is encoded by other sequences in the same sample as well.

The table came from immunoSEQ multiplex PCR; TCRdb's copy has only in-frame clones and leaves some out. The sample includes roughly 11,000 clones, approximately 86% of them seen just once. This TCR derives from a human donor in a cohort sampled during active COVID-19. Sequenced material: peripheral blood.

The CDR3 loop reads CASSYSTGRAGELFF. As DNA, the CDR3 is TGTGCCAGCAGTTACTCTACAGGGCGGGCCGGGGAGCTGTTTTTT. This chain links TRBV6-5 with TRBJ2-2; tentatively, D is TRBD1 (6 bases). The CDR3 spans 15 residues. V was trimmed by 0 bases and J by 6 bases, leaving 11 bases between them. The germline V gene encodes CDR1 MNHEY and CDR2 SVGAGI.